The rows below give T cell receptor beta chains drawn from one sample of a study of T cell responses to AZD1222 COVID-19 vaccine. Clones were sequenced by immunoSEQ multiplex PCR, and TCRdb holds only the in-frame ones, with some missing. The sample lists roughly 79,000 clones, almost 80% occurring once. The sequenced sample was peripheral blood, obtained on day 0 of AZD1222 vaccination. These receptors were taken from an adult in good health. The CDR3 runs from the conserved cysteine through the conserved F or W. D genes are given only for firm matches. Only part of the rows carry a size: once, few, many, or a class if the clone is expanded.

TRBV6-2/TRBV6-3	TRBD2	TRBJ2-3	17	once	CASSLGWSGRGTDTQYF	TGTGCCAGCAGTTTGGGATGGAGCGGGAGAGGTACAGATACGCAGTATTTT
TRBV21-1	.	TRBJ2-7	17	few	CASSSKVRGGLPYEQYF	TGTGCCAGCAGCTCTAAGGTTAGGGGTGGGCTTCCCTACGAGCAGTACTTC
TRBV6-4	.	TRBJ2-1	17	.	CASSEPLALSSYNEQFF	TGTGCCAGCAGTGAGCCTCTAGCGTTGAGCTCCTACAATGAGCAGTTCTTC
TRBV27	TRBD2	TRBJ2-5	14	.	CASKPGLAEETQYF	TGTGCCAGCAAACCCGGGCTAGCGGAAGAGACCCAGTACTTC
TRBV6-1	.	TRBJ1-3	14	once	CASSPRRDLGTIYF	TGTGCCAGCAGTCCGCGGAGGGACCTAGGCACCATATATTTT
TRBV7-2	.	TRBJ1-2	14	.	CASSLLATDDGYTF	TGTGCCAGCAGCTTGCTTGCGACAGACGATGGCTACACCTTC
TRBV9	.	TRBJ1-4	14	.	CASSVAVGKEKLFF	TGTGCCAGCAGCGTAGCAGTTGGGAAGGAAAAACTGTTTTTT
TRBV19	.	TRBJ2-4	13	.	CASKIPGKNIQYF	TGTGCCAGTAAGATCCCGGGGAAAAACATTCAGTACTTC
TRBV24-1	TRBD1	TRBJ2-7	12	.	CASPTGNYEQYF	TGTGCCAGTCCGACAGGGAACTACGAGCAGTACTTC
TRBV28	TRBD1	TRBJ1-2	12	.	CASRDRAYGYTF	TGTGCTTCGCGGGACAGGGCCTATGGCTACACCTTC
TRBV20-1	TRBD2	TRBJ2-3	14	few	CSASKREGTDTQYF	TGCAGTGCTAGTAAACGGGAGGGCACAGATACGCAGTATTTT
TRBV7-9	.	TRBJ1-4	15	.	CASIDWGGSNEKLFF	TGTGCCAGCATAGATTGGGGCGGCTCTAATGAAAAACTGTTTTTT
TRBV30	.	TRBJ1-5	13	.	CAWSREGNQPQHF	TGTGCCTGGAGTCGAGAAGGCAATCAGCCCCAGCATTTT
TRBV5-5	.	TRBJ1-2	14	few	CASSLYGVDYGYTF	TGTGCCAGCAGCTTGTATGGGGTTGACTATGGCTACACCTTC
TRBV6-6	.	TRBJ2-5	14	.	CASSLIGTQETQYF	TGTGCCAGCAGTTTAATCGGAACCCAAGAGACCCAGTACTTC
TRBV3-1/TRBV3-2	TRBD1	TRBJ1-2	15	.	CASSQDSDRGYGYTF	TGTGCCAGCAGCCAAGACTCGGACAGGGGCTATGGCTACACCTTC
TRBV6-5	.	TRBJ1-4	13	few	CASSPGLNEKLFF	TGTGCCAGCAGTCCGGGACTAAATGAAAAACTGTTTTTT
TRBV4-3	.	TRBJ1-3	13	.	CASSQTSGNTIYF	TGCGCCAGCAGCCAGACATCTGGAAACACCATATATTTT
TRBV6-5	.	TRBJ1-4	13	few	CASRPGTYEKLFF	TGTGCCAGCAGGCCCGGGACTTATGAAAAACTGTTTTTT
TRBV4-2	.	TRBJ1-3	17	few	CASSQEEARGTGNTIYF	TGTGCCAGCAGCCAAGAGGAGGCCAGGGGCACTGGAAACACCATATATTTT
TRBV6-2/TRBV6-3	.	TRBJ2-1	15	few	CASSIGSSSYNEQFF	TGTGCCAGCAGTATTGGGAGTTCCTCCTACAATGAGCAGTTCTTC
TRBV5-1	.	TRBJ2-7	12	.	CASSLDRDEQYF	TGCGCCAGCAGCTTGGACAGGGACGAGCAGTACTTC
TRBV27	TRBD2	TRBJ2-1	13	.	CASSLREGDEQFF	TGTGCCAGCAGTTTACGGGAGGGGGACGAGCAGTTCTTC
TRBV2	TRBD2	TRBJ2-1	17	few	CASSRNPGLAGGPKEFF	TGTGCCAGCAGTCGTAATCCGGGACTAGCGGGAGGGCCGAAGGAGTTCTTC
TRBV18	.	TRBJ1-2	14	.	CASSPRQANYGYTF	TGTGCCAGCTCACCAAGACAGGCGAACTATGGCTACACCTTC
TRBV20-1	.	TRBJ1-2	12	.	CSASGRNYGYTF	TGCAGTGCTAGTGGGAGAAACTATGGCTACACCTTC
TRBV5-8	.	TRBJ2-1	14	.	CASSTGRGVDEQFF	TGTGCCAGCAGCACCGGGCGGGGCGTGGATGAGCAGTTCTTC
TRBV27	.	TRBJ2-1	14	.	CASSTRDSFNEQFF	TGTGCCAGCAGTACCCGGGACTCCTTCAATGAGCAGTTCTTC
TRBV9	.	TRBJ2-6	15	.	CASSVDGSGANVLTF	TGTGCCAGCAGCGTAGACGGCTCTGGGGCCAACGTCCTGACTTTC
TRBV6-6	.	TRBJ1-4	11	few	CASGQNEKLFF	TGTGCCAGTGGACAGAATGAAAAACTGTTTTTT
TRBV28	.	TRBJ2-1	14	.	CASSPGVFYNEQFF	TGTGCCAGCAGTCCCGGGGTCTTTTACAATGAGCAGTTCTTC
TRBV19	TRBD2	TRBJ2-5	15	.	CACSLGGRAGETQYF	TGTGCCTGTAGTTTAGGCGGGAGGGCCGGGGAGACCCAGTACTTC
TRBV5-1	.	TRBJ2-5	14	.	CASSLGSSELPQYF	TGCGCCAGCAGCTTGGGGTCTAGCGAGCTTCCCCAGTACTTC
TRBV5-1	.	TRBJ2-2	15	.	CASSFWPTNTGELFF	TGCGCCAGCAGCTTTTGGCCTACGAACACCGGGGAGCTGTTTTTT
TRBV7-9	.	TRBJ1-5	13	.	CASSPTYNQPQHF	TGTGCCAGCAGCCCGACCTATAATCAGCCCCAGCATTTT
TRBV5-1	TRBD2	TRBJ2-1	16	.	CASSLTGGVSYNEQFF	TGCGCCAGCAGCCTAACTGGGGGGGTGTCCTACAATGAGCAGTTCTTC
TRBV5-1	.	TRBJ1-2	14	few	CASSPTTSNYGYTF	TGCGCCAGCAGCCCGACGACATCTAACTATGGCTACACCTTC
TRBV7-2	.	TRBJ2-1	13	.	CASSLVRNNEQFF	TGTGCCAGCAGCTTAGTGAGGAACAATGAGCAGTTCTTC
TRBV6-2/TRBV6-3	.	TRBJ1-1	16	.	CASSPQVPGRGREAFF	TGTGCCAGCAGTCCCCAGGTCCCAGGGCGAGGCAGAGAAGCTTTCTTT
TRBV5-4	TRBD1	TRBJ1-6	19	.	CASSLGSSTAGQGGSPLHF	TGTGCCAGCAGCTTGGGAAGCTCGACTGCCGGACAGGGAGGATCACCCCTCCACTTT
TRBV7-2	.	TRBJ2-3	15	.	CASRPAWGRLDTQYF	TGTGCCAGCAGGCCGGCTTGGGGGCGCTTAGATACGCAGTATTTT
TRBV6-2/TRBV6-3	TRBD1	TRBJ2-1	14	few	CASSRQGAGGEQFF	TGTGCCAGCAGCCGACAGGGGGCAGGGGGTGAGCAGTTCTTC
TRBV5-1	.	TRBJ2-7	15	once	CASSLGLQSSYEQYF	TGCGCCAGCAGCTTGGGGCTACAGAGCTCCTACGAGCAGTACTTC
TRBV7-8	.	TRBJ1-2	15	.	CASSFMSTGNYGYTF	TGTGCCAGCAGCTTTATGTCCACAGGGAACTATGGCTACACCTTC
TRBV29-1	TRBD1	TRBJ1-1	14	.	CSVYPGQLRTEAFF	TGCAGCGTTTATCCGGGACAGTTAAGGACTGAAGCTTTCTTT
TRBV5-8	TRBD2	TRBJ2-7	16	.	CASSWGLGGLATDWYF	TGTGCCAGCAGCTGGGGGCTTGGGGGACTAGCGACGGATTGGTACTTC
TRBV19	TRBD1	TRBJ1-3	14	.	CASNGRDRGNTIYF	TGTGCCAGTAATGGCCGGGACAGAGGAAACACCATATATTTT
TRBV2	TRBD1	TRBJ2-5	15	few	CASSETGTGKETQYF	TGTGCCAGCAGTGAAACGGGGACAGGGAAAGAGACCCAGTACTTC
TRBV2	TRBD2	TRBJ2-1	15	.	CASSGSGSSYNEQFF	TGTGCCAGCAGTGGTAGCGGGAGCTCCTACAATGAGCAGTTCTTC
TRBV19	.	TRBJ1-3	15	.	CASSLQWVSGNTIYF	TGTGCCAGTAGTCTTCAATGGGTCTCTGGAAACACCATATATTTT
TRBV19	TRBD1	TRBJ1-2	15	.	CASSLGRQGARGYTF	TGTGCCAGTAGCCTGGGTCGGCAGGGGGCGAGAGGCTACACCTTC
TRBV7-7	TRBD2	TRBJ2-7	15	.	CASSPSGAGENEQYF	TGTGCCAGCAGCCCGTCGGGAGCGGGAGAAAACGAGCAGTACTTC
TRBV25-1	TRBD2	TRBJ2-2	15	.	CASSEGTSATGELFF	TGTGCCAGCAGTGAAGGGACTAGCGCTACCGGGGAGCTGTTTTTT
TRBV28	TRBD2	TRBJ2-1	16	few	CASSSVRGGHVHEQFF	TGTGCCAGCAGTTCGGTTAGGGGAGGGCACGTCCATGAGCAGTTCTTC
TRBV7-2	.	TRBJ2-7	13	.	CASSLNRDYEQYF	TGTGCCAGCAGCTTAAACAGGGACTACGAGCAGTACTTC
TRBV18	TRBD1	TRBJ1-4	17	.	CASSPAGTGGGSEKLFF	TGTGCCAGCTCACCAGCCGGGACAGGGGGCGGAAGTGAAAAACTGTTTTTT
TRBV19	TRBD1	TRBJ2-3	15	.	CASSPRQGPADTQYF	TGTGCCAGTAGTCCCAGACAGGGGCCAGCAGATACGCAGTATTTT
TRBV4-1	TRBD1	TRBJ1-5	14	.	CASSQRGLGQPQHF	TGCGCCAGCAGCCAAAGGGGGCTCGGTCAGCCCCAGCATTTT
TRBV19	.	TRBJ2-5	13	.	CASSLTSPKTQYF	TGTGCCAGTAGCCTGACTAGTCCGAAGACCCAGTACTTC